This T cell receptor beta chain emerged from a study of T cells in Graves' hyperthyroidism and ophthalmopathy. In the study overall: Pretreatment peripheral blood was obtained at initial diagnosis.

It was RNA transcripts that yielded the amplified TCR beta CDR3 regions. TCR CDR3 regions were first amplified by RT-PCR with HTBI primers. TCRdb reanalysed the multiplex PCR reads using MiXCR and keeps one entry per CDR3 protein. The sample holds about 92,000 distinct CDR3 sequences, around 50% seen once. The table lists this clonotype with many counts. V shed 7 bases and J 4 bases; nucleotides not matched to a gene: 12. This CDR3 contains 15 residues. Graves' hyperthyroidism was deemed stable given no ophthalmopathy progression within 18 months. Each diagnosis drew on symptoms, thyroxine, TRAb, thyroid ultrasound and orbital computed tomography findings. Using more than 7.5 ml of fresh peripheral blood, PBMCs were prepared.

The sequence came from a woman aged 35 to 49 with Graves' hyperthyroidism. V gene TRBV12-3 or TRBV12-4 combines with J gene TRBJ1-1; 7 nucleotides agree with TRBD1. The sequenced sample consisted of blood. CDR3 residues: CASIGHRGLGTEAFF. Written as DNA, the CDR3 is TGTGCCAGCATCGGGCACAGGGGATTGGGCACTGAAGCTTTCTTT.